The clone carrying this T cell receptor beta chain was counted at least ten times. Its antigen is unknown. The data stem from a study of regulatory T cells in long-lasting Graves disease. For TCR beta, libraries came from iRepertoire HTBI primers and Arm-PCR of CDR3 regions. MiXCR, run by TCRdb on the multiplex PCR reads, gives a single entry per CDR3 protein. The table has fewer than 350,000 distinct CDR3 sequences, approximately 20% seen once; the top ten hold approximately 35%. This CDR3 contains 14 residues. Germline V CDR1 and CDR2: KGHDR, SFDVKD. The V end was cut by 8 bases, the J end by 1 base, with 11 bases between. Time point given: newly diagnosed GD, antithyroid drugs for less than 3 months. Preparation of the TCR library used RNA extracted from PBMCs. Regarding the study as a whole: Relative to new patients (approximately 960), persistent patients exhibited greater sharing of public clonotypes (about 2,700). TRBV28 was favored in persistent disease, as were TRBJ1-2 and TRBJ2-5.

The sequence derives from a female donor with Graves disease. V gene TRBV24-1 combines with J gene TRBJ1-5; D not resolved. The specimen was peripheral blood mononuclear cells (PBMCs), collected at new diagnosis, from a patient treated with antithyroid drugs. The CDR3 DNA follows: TGTGCCACCAAACTAACACGGAGCAATCAGCCCCAGCATTTT. It codes for CATKLTRSNQPQHF.